The 12 T cell receptor beta chains below all came from one sample that was sequenced in a study of cytomegalovirus exposure and HLA in healthy donors. PCR was performed using 60 Vbeta and 13 Jbeta primers. Measured with immunoSEQ multiplex PCR; TCRdb has only the in-frame clones, and not every one. This sample has 140,000 to 150,000 clones, with more than 60% found just once. Sequencing was performed on PBMCs. The receptors originated from a man between 40 and 49 years old in good health and CMV-seropositive.

This clone was recorded a few times. Its ends do not fully match the called genes, so a read error is possible. This sequence joins TRBV11-3 and TRBJ2-6, with D perhaps matching TRBD1 (6 bases). Germline assignment: CDR1 SGHNT and CDR2 YENEEA. The CDR3 is 18 residues long. The CDR3 loop is CASSSSPDHLLGANGLTF. CDR3 DNA sequence: TGTGCCAGCAGCTCTTCCCCAGACCACCTTTTGGGGGCCAACGGCCTGACTTTC. The full variable domain, with the rest looked up from reference TRBV11-3 and TRBJ2-6, is EAGVVQSPRYKIIEKKQPVAFWCNPISGHNTLYWYLQNLGQGPELLIRYENEEAVDDSQLPKDRFSAERLKGVDSTLKIQPAELGDSAVYLCASSSSPDHLLGANGLTFGAGSRLTVL.

V is TRBV7-9 and J is TRBJ2-7, with D possibly being TRBD1 (5 bases). The V gene's germline CDR1 is SEHNR and CDR2 FQNEAQ (reference sequence). This CDR3 spans 12 amino acids. V lost 3 bases to trimming and J lost 4 bases, with 7 bases between them. CDR3 protein: CASSFRAYEQYF. Here the CDR3 DNA reads TGTGCCAGCAGCTTCAGGGCGTACGAGCAGTACTTC.

There are a few counts of this clone. The genes are TRBV7-8 and TRBJ1-3, with 10 bases that match TRBD1. V trimming: 1 base; J trimming: 2 bases; junction bases outside the gene matches: 2. CDR1 and CDR2 from the germline V gene are SGHVS and FQNEAQ. This CDR3 is 16 amino acids long. The CDR3 region has the DNA TGTGCCAGCAGCTTAGGGGACAGGGGAGCTGGAAACACCATATATTTT. Amino acid sequence: CASSLGDRGAGNTIYF.

The chain links TRBV7-3 to TRBJ2-1; possible D gene TRBD2, 5 bases. The CDR3 length is 14 residues. CDR1 and CDR2 (germline): SGHTA, FQGTGA. The V end was cut by 2 bases, the J end by 5 bases, with 10 bases between. CDR3 loop: CASSLWSGHNEQFF. CDR3 nucleotides: TGTGCCAGCAGCTTATGGAGCGGCCACAATGAGCAGTTCTTC.

The genes are TRBV10-1 and TRBJ2-3, with TRBD2 matching 10 bases. CDR1 WNHNN and CDR2 SYGVQD come from the germline V gene (reference sequence). The junction had 5 bases not matched to a gene; V was cut back by 6 bases and J by 5 bases. There are 14 residues in the CDR3. CDR3 sequence reads: CASSPSGSGDTQYF. CDR3 DNA: TGCGCCAGCAGCCCTAGCGGGAGTGGAGATACGCAGTATTTT.

The genes are TRBV23-1 and TRBJ1-1; possibly TRBD1 for D (5 bases). TRBV23-1 carries the ORF label, with uncertain function. V was trimmed by 9 bases and J by 3 bases, leaving 11 bases between them. This CDR3 is built from 12 residues. The CDR3 DNA reads as TGCGCCAGGGGGGAGGAAGACACTGAAGCTTTCTTT. It yields the protein CARGEEDTEAFF.

V is TRBV19 and J is TRBJ1-1; D is ambiguous. V lost 6 bases and J lost 2, with 16 bases in between. The CDR3 consists of 15 residues. The germline V gene has CDR1 LNHDA and CDR2 SQIVND (reference sequence). The CDR3 loop is CASREAHYLNTEAFF. The DNA for the CDR3 is TGTGCCAGTAGGGAAGCCCACTATCTTAACACTGAAGCTTTCTTT.

The chain combines TRBV5-1 with TRBJ1-2, with TRBD1 matching over 7 bases. CDR3 length: 14 residues. CDR1 is SGHRS and CDR2 is YFSETQ in the germline V gene. V gave up 0 bases and J gave up 5 bases; unmatched junction bases: 4. In DNA form, the CDR3 reads TGCGCCAGCAGCTTGGCCGGGACAGTTTATGGCTACACCTTC. Translating it yields CASSLAGTVYGYTF.

The chain has TRBV13 and TRBJ2-7, with D possibly matching TRBD1 (6 bases). CDR3 length: 14 amino acids. V was trimmed by 5 bases and J by 2 bases, leaving 13 bases between them. Germline V gives CDR1 PRHDT, CDR2 FYEKMQ (reference sequence). This CDR3 reads CASSPRTEAYEQYF. The CDR3 nucleotides read TGTGCCAGCAGCCCCCGGACAGAGGCCTACGAGCAGTACTTC. Looking up the rest from reference TRBV13 and TRBJ2-7 gives the full variable domain: AAGVIQSPRHLIKEKRETATLKCYPIPRHDTVYWYQQGPGQDPQFLISFYEKMQSDKGSIPDRFSAQQFSDYHSELNMSSLELGDSALYFCASSPRTEAYEQYFGPGTRLTVT.

V and J are TRBV28 and TRBJ2-7; tentatively, D is TRBD2 (6 bases). V was trimmed by 7 bases and J by 1 base, leaving 14 bases between them. This CDR3 is 14 amino acids long. Germline V CDR1 and CDR2: MDHEN, SYDVKM. The CDR3 DNA follows: TGTGCCAGCACGCGGGCAGGAGGGTCCTACGAGCAGTACTTC. It yields the protein CASTRAGGSYEQYF.

This chain connects TRBV4-1 to TRBJ2-7; possibly TRBD1 for D (5 bases). The V end lost 1 base, the J end lost 4 bases, and 14 bases lay between the germline ends. Germline V gene sequence: CDR1 MGHRA, CDR2 YSYEKL. The CDR3 loop spans 15 amino acids. CDR3 sequence reads: CASSQGQGLTYEQYF. The CDR3 DNA reads as TGCGCCAGCAGCCAAGGGCAGGGCTTAACATACGAGCAGTACTTC.

The chain carries TRBV5-4 and TRBJ2-6; TRBD2 might be the D (5 bases). Trimming took off 4 bases at V and 0 bases at J, with 14 bases between the two ends. CDR3 length: 17 amino acids. The V gene's germline CDR1 is SGHNT and CDR2 YYREEE (reference sequence). The CDR3 DNA follows: TGTGCCAGCAGCGCGGCTGCTGGGAGCTCTGGGGCCAACGTCCTGACTTTC. It codes for CASSAAAGSSGANVLTF.